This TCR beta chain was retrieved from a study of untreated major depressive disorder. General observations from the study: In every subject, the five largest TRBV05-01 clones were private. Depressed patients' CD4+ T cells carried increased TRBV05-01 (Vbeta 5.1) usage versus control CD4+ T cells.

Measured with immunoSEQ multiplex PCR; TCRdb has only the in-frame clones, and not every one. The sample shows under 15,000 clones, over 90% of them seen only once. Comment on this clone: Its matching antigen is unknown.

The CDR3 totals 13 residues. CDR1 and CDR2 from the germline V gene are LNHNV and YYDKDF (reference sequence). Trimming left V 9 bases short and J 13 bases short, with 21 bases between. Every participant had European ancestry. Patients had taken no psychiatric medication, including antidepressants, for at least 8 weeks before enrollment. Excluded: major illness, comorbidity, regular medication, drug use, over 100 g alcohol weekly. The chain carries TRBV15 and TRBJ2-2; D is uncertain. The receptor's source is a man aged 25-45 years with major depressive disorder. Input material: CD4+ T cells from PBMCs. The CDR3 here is CATRLGPSGGLFF. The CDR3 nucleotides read TGTGCCACGCGTTTAGGCCCTTCGGGTGGGCTGTTTTTT.